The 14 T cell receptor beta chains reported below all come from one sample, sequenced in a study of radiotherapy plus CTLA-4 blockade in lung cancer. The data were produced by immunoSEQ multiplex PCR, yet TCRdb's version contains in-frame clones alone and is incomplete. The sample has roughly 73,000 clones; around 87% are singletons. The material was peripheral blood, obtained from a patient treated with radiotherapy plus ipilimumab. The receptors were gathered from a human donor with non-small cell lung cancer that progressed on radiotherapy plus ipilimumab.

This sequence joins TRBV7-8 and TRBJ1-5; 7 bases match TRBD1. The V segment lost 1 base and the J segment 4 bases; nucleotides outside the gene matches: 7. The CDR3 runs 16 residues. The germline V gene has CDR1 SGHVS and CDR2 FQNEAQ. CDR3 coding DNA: TGTGCCAGCAGCTTAGGGCGTGGGACAGATAATCAGCCCCAGCATTTT. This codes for CASSLGRGTDNQPQHF.

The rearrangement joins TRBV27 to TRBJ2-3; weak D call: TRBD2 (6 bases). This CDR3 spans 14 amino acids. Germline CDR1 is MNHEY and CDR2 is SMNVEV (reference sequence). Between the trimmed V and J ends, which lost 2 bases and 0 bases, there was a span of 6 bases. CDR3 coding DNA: TGTGCCAGCAGTTTAAGCGGGAGCACAGATACGCAGTATTTT. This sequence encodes CASSLSGSTDTQYF.

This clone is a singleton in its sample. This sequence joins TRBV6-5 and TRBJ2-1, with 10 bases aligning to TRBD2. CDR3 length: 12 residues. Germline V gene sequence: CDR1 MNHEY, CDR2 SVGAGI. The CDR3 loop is CGSGRLAGEQFF. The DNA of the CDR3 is TGTGGTAGCGGGAGGCTCGCAGGTGAGCAGTTCTTC.

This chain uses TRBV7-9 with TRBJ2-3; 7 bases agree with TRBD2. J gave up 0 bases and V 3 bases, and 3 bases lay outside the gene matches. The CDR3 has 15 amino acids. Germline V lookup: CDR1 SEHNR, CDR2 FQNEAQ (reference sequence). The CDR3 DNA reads TGTGCCAGCAGCTTTGAGGGACTAAGCACAGATACGCAGTATTTT. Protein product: CASSFEGLSTDTQYF.

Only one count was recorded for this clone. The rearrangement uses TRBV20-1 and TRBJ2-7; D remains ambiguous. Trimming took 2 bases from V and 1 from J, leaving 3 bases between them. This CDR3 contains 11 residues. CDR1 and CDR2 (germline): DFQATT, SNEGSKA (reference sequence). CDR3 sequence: CSARQSYEQYF. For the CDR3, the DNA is TGCAGTGCTAGACAGTCCTACGAGCAGTACTTC.

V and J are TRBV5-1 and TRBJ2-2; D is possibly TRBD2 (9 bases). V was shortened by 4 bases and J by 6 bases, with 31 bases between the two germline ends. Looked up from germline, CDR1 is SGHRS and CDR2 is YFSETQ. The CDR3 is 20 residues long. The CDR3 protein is CASSRPVDRDSGSLSGELFF. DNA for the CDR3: TGCGCCAGCAGCCGGCCGGTGGACAGGGATAGCGGGAGTTTGTCCGGGGAGCTGTTTTTT.

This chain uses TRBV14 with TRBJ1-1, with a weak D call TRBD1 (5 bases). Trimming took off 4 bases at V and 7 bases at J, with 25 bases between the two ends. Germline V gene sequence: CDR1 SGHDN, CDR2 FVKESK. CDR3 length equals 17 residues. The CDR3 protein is CASSLPPFLRGGGEAFF. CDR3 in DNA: TGTGCCAGCAGCCTTCCCCCCTTTCTGAGGGGCGGAGGTGAAGCTTTCTTT.

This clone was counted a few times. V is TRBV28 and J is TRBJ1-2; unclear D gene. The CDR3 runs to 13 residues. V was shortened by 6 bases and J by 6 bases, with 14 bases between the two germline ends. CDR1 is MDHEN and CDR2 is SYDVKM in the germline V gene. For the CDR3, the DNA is TGTGCCAGCAGCTCCTACAGTACGGATGGCTACACCTTC. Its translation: CASSSYSTDGYTF.

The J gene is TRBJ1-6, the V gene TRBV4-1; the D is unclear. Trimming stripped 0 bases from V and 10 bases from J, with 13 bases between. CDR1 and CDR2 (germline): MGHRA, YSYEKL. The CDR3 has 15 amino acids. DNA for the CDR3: TGCGCCAGCAGCCAAGATTTCGGCGTGGGATCACCCCTCCACTTT. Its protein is CASSQDFGVGSPLHF.

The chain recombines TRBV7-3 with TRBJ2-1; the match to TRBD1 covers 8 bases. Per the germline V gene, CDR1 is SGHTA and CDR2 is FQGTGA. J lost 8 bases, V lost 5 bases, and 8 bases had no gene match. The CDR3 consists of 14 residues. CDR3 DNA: TGTGCCAGCAGCCAGGACAGGGTCCTCGATGAGCAGTTCTTC. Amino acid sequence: CASSQDRVLDEQFF.

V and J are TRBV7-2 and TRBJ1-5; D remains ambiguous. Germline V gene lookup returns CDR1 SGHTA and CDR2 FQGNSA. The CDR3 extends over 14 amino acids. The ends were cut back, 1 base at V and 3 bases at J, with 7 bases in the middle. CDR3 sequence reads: CASSLGGLNQPQHF. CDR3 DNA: TGTGCCAGCAGCTTAGGCGGGCTCAATCAGCCCCAGCATTTT.

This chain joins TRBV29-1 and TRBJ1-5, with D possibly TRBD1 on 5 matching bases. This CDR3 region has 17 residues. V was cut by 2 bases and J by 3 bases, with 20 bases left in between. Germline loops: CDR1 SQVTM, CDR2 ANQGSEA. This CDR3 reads CSVECSRGRQFNQPQHF. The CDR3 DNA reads TGCAGCGTTGAATGTTCGAGGGGCCGACAGTTCAATCAGCCCCAGCATTTT.

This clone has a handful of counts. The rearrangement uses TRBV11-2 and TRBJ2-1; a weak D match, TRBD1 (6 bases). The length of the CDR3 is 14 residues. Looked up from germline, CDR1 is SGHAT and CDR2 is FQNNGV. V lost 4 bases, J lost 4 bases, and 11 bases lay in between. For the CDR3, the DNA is TGTGCCAGCAGCTACCCAGGACAGTACAATGAGCAGTTCTTC. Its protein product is CASSYPGQYNEQFF.

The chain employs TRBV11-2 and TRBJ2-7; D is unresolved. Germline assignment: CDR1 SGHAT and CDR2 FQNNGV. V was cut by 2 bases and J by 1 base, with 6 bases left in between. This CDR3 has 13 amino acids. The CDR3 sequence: CASSLSDSYEQYV. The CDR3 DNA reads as TGTGCCAGCAGCTTAAGTGATTCCTACGAGCAGTACGTC.